This entry features one TCR beta chain sequence. The antigen is not known. Some clones are missing from TCRdb's copy, which holds only in-frame ones; the method was immunoSEQ multiplex PCR. The profile shows around 120,000 clones, 81% of them singletons. CDR1 and CDR2 from the germline V gene are SGHTA and FQGNSA. CDR3 size: 15 residues. V was trimmed by 4 bases and J by 5 bases, leaving 17 bases between them. Documented time point: blood 2 weeks post-SBRT. Regarding treatment: 15 Gy SBRT to primary tumor, nephrectomy 4 weeks later. The tumor was a clear cell renal cell carcinoma. This entry comes from a study of radiation and T cells in renal cell carcinoma. Study in general: Nephrectomy followed 15 Gy stereotactic body radiation by 4 weeks. Study results and limitations: Pretreatment tumor biopsies were lacking, so baseline clonotypes are unknown.

This specimen consisted of blood, obtained from a patient whose treatment included radiotherapy and nephrectomy. The chain is built from TRBV7-2 and TRBJ1-2; D not resolved. This TCR derives from a woman in her sixties or seventies with renal cell carcinoma. The CDR3 nucleotides are TGTGCCAGCAGCTCGACGCAAGGCAGAACGTATGGCTACACCTTC. Its translation is CASSSTQGRTYGYTF.